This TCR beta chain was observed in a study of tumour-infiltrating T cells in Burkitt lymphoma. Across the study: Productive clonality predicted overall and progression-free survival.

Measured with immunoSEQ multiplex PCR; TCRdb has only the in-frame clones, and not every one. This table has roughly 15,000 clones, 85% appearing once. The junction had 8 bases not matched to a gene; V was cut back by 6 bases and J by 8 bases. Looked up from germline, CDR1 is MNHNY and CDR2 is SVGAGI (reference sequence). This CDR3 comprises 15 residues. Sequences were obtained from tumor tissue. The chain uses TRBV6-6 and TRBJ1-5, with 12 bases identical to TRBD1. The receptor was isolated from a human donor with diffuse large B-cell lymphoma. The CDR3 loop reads CASRAGQGAAEPQHF. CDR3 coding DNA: TGTGCCAGCAGGGCGGGACAGGGGGCTGCGGAGCCCCAGCATTTT.